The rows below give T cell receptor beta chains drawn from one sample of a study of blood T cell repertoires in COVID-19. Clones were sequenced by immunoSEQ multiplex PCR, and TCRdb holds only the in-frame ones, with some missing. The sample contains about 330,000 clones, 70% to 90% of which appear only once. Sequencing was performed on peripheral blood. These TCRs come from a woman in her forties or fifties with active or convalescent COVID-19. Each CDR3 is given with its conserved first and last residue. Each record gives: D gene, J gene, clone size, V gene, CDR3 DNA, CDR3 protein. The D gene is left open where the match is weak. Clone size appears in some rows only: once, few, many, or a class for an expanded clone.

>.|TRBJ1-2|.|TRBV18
TGTGCCAGCTCAGTTGGGACTGCTACTAACTATGGCTACACCTTC
CASSVGTATNYGYTF
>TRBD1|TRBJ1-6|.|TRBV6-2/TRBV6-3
TGTGCCAGCAGTTACGAGAGGACAGGGCGGTCACCCCTCCACTTT
CASSYERTGRSPLHF
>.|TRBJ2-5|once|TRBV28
TGTGCCAGCAGTTTACCACCTGGCGGCGGGCAAGAGACCCAGTACTTC
CASSLPPGGGQETQYF
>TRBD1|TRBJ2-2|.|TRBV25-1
TGTGCCAGCAGCGGGGCGGGACAGGGTGTCACCGGGGAGCTGTTTTTT
CASSGAGQGVTGELFF
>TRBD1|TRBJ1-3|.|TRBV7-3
TGTGCCAGCAGCACAGGGGGTGGAAACACCATATATTTT
CASSTGGGNTIYF
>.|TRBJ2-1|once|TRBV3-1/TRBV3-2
TGTGCCAGCAGCCATCCCCTGAGGGATGAGCAGTTCTTC
CASSHPLRDEQFF
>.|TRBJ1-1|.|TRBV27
TGTGCCAGCAGTCCGGGACACTCGAACACTGAAGCTTTCTTT
CASSPGHSNTEAFF
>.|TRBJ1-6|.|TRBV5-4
TGTGCCAGCAGCTTGTGGACAGAAAATTCACCCCTCCACTTT
CASSLWTENSPLHF
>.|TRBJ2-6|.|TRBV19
TGTGCCTCCACAGATCCTGGGGCCAACGTCCTGACTTTC
CASTDPGANVLTF
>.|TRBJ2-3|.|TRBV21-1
TGTGCCAGCAGCAGGGGACTAGCGGGAGTCGTGGGATGCACAGATACGCAGTATTTT
CASSRGLAGVVGCTDTQYF
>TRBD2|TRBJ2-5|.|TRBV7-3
TGTGCCAGCAGTTCACGGGGCGCGGGGGGCATCCAAGAGACCCAGTACTTC
CASSSRGAGGIQETQYF
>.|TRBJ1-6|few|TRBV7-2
TGTGCCAGCAGCTTAGGGGCCTCCAATTCACCCCTCCACTTT
CASSLGASNSPLHF
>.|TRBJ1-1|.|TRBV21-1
TGTGCCAGCAGCAAATTCCCCGGGAACACTGAAGCTTTCTTT
CASSKFPGNTEAFF
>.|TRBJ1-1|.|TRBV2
TGTGCCAGCAGCGTAATGGCAGCTTTCTTT
CASSVMAAFF
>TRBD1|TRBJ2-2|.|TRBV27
TGTGCCAGCAGTCTCCCCGGGACAGGGGATAGGATCACCGGGGAGCTGTTTTTT
CASSLPGTGDRITGELFF
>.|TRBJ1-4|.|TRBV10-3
TGTGCCACCACCGACAGAAGGTTAATGGAGAATGCTAATGAAAAACTGTTTTTT
CATTDRRLMENANEKLFF
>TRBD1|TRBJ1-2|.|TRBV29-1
TGCAGCGTTGAGGGGACAGGCGCTGGAGTGACTAACTATGGCTACACCTTC
CSVEGTGAGVTNYGYTF
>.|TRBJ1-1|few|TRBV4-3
TGCGCCAGCAGCCAAGACACAAGGGAGGGAGCTTTCTTT
CASSQDTREGAFF
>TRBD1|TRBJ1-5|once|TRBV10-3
TGTGCCATCAAAGCCGGGACAGGGGACCAGCCCCAGCATTTT
CAIKAGTGDQPQHF
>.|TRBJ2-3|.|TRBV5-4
TGTGCCAGCAGCTTGAAGTTGGCAGGGGGCACAGATACGCAGTATTTT
CASSLKLAGGTDTQYF
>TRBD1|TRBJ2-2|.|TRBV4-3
TGCGCCAGCAGCCAAGGACAGGGTGTGGCCGGGGAGCTGTTTTTT
CASSQGQGVAGELFF
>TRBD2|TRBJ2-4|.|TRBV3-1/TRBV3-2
TGTGCCAGCAGCCCCCAACTAGCGGCAGCCAAAAACATTCAGTACTTC
CASSPQLAAAKNIQYF
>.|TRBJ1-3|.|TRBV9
TGTGCCAGCAGCGTAGCTGGGGGCGACGGGCACACCATATATTTT
CASSVAGGDGHTIYF
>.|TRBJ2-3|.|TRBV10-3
TGTGCCATCAGTGAGTCTGGTAGTAGCACAGATACGCAGTATTTT
CAISESGSSTDTQYF
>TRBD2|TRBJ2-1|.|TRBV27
TGTGCCAGCAGTTCCCGACTAGCGGGAGGGCCATGGGGGTGGGCTGAGCAGTTCTTC
CASSSRLAGGPWGWAEQFF
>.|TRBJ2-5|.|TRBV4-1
TGCGCCAGCAGCCAAGTATCTGCAGGGAACGCAGAGACCCAGTACTTC
CASSQVSAGNAETQYF
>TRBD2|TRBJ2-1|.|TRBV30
TGTGCCTGGAGTGTAGGTCTAACTAGCGGGGGGAGAAATGAGCAGTTCTTC
CAWSVGLTSGGRNEQFF
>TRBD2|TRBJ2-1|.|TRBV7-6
TGTGCCAGCAGCTTACGGGGGGGCCTCTACAATGAGCAGTTCTTC
CASSLRGGLYNEQFF
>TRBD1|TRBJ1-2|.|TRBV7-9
TGTGCCAGCAGCTTGTGGACAGGCTATGGCTACACCTTC
CASSLWTGYGYTF
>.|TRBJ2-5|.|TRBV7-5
TGTGCCAGGATTAGCGGGGGGGCAAAGACCCAGTACTTC
CARISGGAKTQYF
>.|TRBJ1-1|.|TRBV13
TGTGCCAGCAGCTTAGGCCGGGAAACCACTGAAGCTTTCTTT
CASSLGRETTEAFF
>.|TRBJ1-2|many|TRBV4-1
TGCGCCAGCAGCCAAGATGAGACACAAAATGGCTACACCTTC
CASSQDETQNGYTF
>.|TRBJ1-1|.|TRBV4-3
TGCGCCAGCAGCACAGGGTCGAGGTACACTGAAGCTTTCTTT
CASSTGSRYTEAFF
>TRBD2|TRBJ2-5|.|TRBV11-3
TGTGCCAGCAGCTTAGGGGGGACTAGCGGTATGCAAGAGACCCAGTACTTC
CASSLGGTSGMQETQYF
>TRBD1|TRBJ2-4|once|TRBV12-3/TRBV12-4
TGTGCCAGCAGGCGGACAGGGAAAGACATTCAGTACTTC
CASRRTGKDIQYF
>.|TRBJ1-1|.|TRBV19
TGTGCCAGTAGTATAGATCCCGACATCAGAAAGGTGAACACTGAAGCTTTCTTT
CASSIDPDIRKVNTEAFF
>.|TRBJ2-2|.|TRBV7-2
TGTGCCAGCAGCTTAGCGTCCGGAGGATGGGGTGAGCTGTTTTTT
CASSLASGGWGELFF
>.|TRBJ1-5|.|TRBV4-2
TGTGCCAGCAGCCAAGATTGGGACATCGCGAGTCCCCAGCATTTT
CASSQDWDIASPQHF
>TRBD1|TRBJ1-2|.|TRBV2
TGTGCCAGCACCCAGGGTCGACAGGGCAACTATGGCTACACCTTC
CASTQGRQGNYGYTF
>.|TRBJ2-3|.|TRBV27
TGTGCCAGCAGTTGGTTGACTAGCACAGATACGCAGTATTTT
CASSWLTSTDTQYF
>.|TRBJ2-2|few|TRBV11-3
TGTGCCAGCAGCTTAAAACGGGGGAACACCGGGGAGCTGTTTTTT
CASSLKRGNTGELFF
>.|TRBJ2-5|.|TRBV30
TGTGCCTGGAACAGGGCCGTGGGTCAAGAGACCCAGTACTTC
CAWNRAVGQETQYF
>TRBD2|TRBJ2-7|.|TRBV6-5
TGTGCCAGCAGGCGCGGGGGGCCCTACGAGCAGTACTTC
CASRRGGPYEQYF
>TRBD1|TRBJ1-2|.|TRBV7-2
TGTGCCAGCAGCCTTACAGGGGCGGGAAGTGGCTACACCTTC
CASSLTGAGSGYTF
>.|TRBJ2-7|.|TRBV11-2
TGTGCCAGCAGCTTAGAGGGGAGGCCCCCCTACGAGCAGTACTTC
CASSLEGRPPYEQYF
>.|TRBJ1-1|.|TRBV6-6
TGTGCCAGCGAAAGGACTACATCATTGAACACTGAAGCTTTCTTT
CASERTTSLNTEAFF
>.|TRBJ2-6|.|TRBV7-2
TGTGCCAGCAGCTTATCGTCCCAGGGGGCCAACGTCCTGACTTTC
CASSLSSQGANVLTF
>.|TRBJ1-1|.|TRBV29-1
TGCAGCGTTGCATTGTGGGGACTCCTAACGCGGGGCACTGAAGCTTTCTTT
CSVALWGLLTRGTEAFF
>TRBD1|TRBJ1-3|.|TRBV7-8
TGTGCCAGCAGCAACCAGGGGGCTTATGGAAACACCATATATTTT
CASSNQGAYGNTIYF
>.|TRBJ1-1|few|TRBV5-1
TGCGCCAGCAGCTTGGAGCTGAACACTGAAGCTTTCTTT
CASSLELNTEAFF
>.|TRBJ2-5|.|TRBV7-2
TGTGCCAGCAGCTTAGAGATTGGAGCCCTGCTAGAGACCCAGTACTTC
CASSLEIGALLETQYF
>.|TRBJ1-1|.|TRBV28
TGTGCCAGCAGTCCCCTCGGGACATCGAACACTGAAGCTTTCTTT
CASSPLGTSNTEAFF
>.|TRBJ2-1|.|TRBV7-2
TGTGCCAGCAGCCCACGGATAGAGGCGGGCGGGTACAATGAGCAGTTCTTC
CASSPRIEAGGYNEQFF
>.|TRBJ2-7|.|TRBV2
TGTGCCAGCAGTGAAGGCAGGGCCCGAAGTTCGAGTATGTTGAGGTTC
CASSEGRARSSSMLRF
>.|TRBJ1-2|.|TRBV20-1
TGCAGTGCTAGTTCTTTGAACTATGGCTACACCTTC
CSASSLNYGYTF
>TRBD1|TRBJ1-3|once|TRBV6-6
TGTGCCAGCAGTTCAGGGGGCTCTGGAAACACCATATATTTT
CASSSGGSGNTIYF
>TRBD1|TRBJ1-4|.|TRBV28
TGTGCCAGCAGTCGACAGGGGCTAAATGAAAAACTGTTTTTT
CASSRQGLNEKLFF
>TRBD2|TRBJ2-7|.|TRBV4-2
TGTGCCAGCAGCCAAGTTGGACTAGCGGGGAAATCCTACGAGCAGTACTTC
CASSQVGLAGKSYEQYF
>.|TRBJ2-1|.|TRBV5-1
TGCGCCAGCAGCTTGGAAAACTCCAATGAGCAGTTCTTC
CASSLENSNEQFF